A single sample is the source of the 2 T cell receptor beta chains below, sequenced in a study of T-cell memory formation after mild COVID-19. TCRdb reprocessed the 5' RACE reads via MiXCR and lists one record per CDR3 protein. In the table there are about 130,000 distinct CDR3 sequences, 5% to 6.5% of which are singletons. Material: PBMCs or a T cell subset sorted from them (not recorded which). The receptors stem from an adult woman who had mild COVID-19 (a few samples of this study predate the infection). Cell type and time point are not known.

The sample holds a few counts of this clonotype. The chain has TRBV27 and TRBJ2-1, with D unresolved. V was shortened by 5 bases and J by 4 bases, with 12 bases between the two germline ends. Germline CDR1 MNHEY, CDR2 SMNVEV (reference sequence). The CDR3 runs to 14 residues. CDR3 in DNA: TGTGCCAGCAGTACGTTTACCCATTACAATGAGCAGTTCTTC. This codes for CASSTFTHYNEQFF.

This clonotype appeared many times. The chain carries TRBV20-1 and TRBJ2-3; 11 bases agree with TRBD2. Germline CDR1 DFQATT, CDR2 SNEGSKA (reference sequence). The CDR3 spans 15 residues. V lost 0 bases and J lost 4; bases outside the gene matches: 3. The CDR3 reads CSARDLAGGADTQYF. CDR3 DNA sequence: TGCAGTGCTAGAGATCTAGCGGGAGGAGCAGATACGCAGTATTTT.